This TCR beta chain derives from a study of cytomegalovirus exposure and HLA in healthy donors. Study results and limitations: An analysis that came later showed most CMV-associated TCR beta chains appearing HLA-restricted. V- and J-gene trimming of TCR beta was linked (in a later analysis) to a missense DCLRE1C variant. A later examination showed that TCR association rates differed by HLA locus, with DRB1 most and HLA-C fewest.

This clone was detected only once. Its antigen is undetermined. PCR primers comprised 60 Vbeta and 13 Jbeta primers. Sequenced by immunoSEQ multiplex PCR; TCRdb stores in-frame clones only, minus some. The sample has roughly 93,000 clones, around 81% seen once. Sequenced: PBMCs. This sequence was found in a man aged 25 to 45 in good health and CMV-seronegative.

The CDR3 DNA is TGTGCCAGCAGTTCCCGCAGACAGCGAAATAATTCACCCCTCCACTTT. This translates into CASSSRRQRNNSPLHF. The V gene is TRBV28, the J gene TRBJ1-6; the D gene is possibly TRBD1 (5 bases). CDR3 length: 16 amino acids. Germline V gene lookup returns CDR1 MDHEN and CDR2 SYDVKM. V lost 4 bases, J lost 5 bases, and 15 bases lay in between.